The 5 T cell receptor beta chains listed next were all sequenced from one sample in a study of T cell clonality in common variable immunodeficiency. Study findings and constraints: Common variable immunodeficiency TCR beta sequences reportedly had fewer deletions and N-nucleotide insertions.

Clones were sequenced by immunoSEQ multiplex PCR, and TCRdb holds only the in-frame ones, with some missing. This set yields fewer than 30,000 clones and no singletons; the top ten hold less than 35%. The antigens of these receptors remain unknown. Sequencing was carried out using peripheral blood mononuclear cells. The receptors come from a human donor with common variable immunodeficiency.

There are a few counts of this clone. The read gets to within 3 residues of the CDR3 end, and the germline J gene fills in the rest. This sequence joins TRBV7-2 and TRBJ2-3, with 10 bases lining up with TRBD2. The CDR3 length is 14 residues. V lost 6 bases and J lost 3; bases outside the gene matches: 3. From germline, CDR1 is SGHTA and CDR2 FQGNSA. CDR3: CASRKLAGTDTQYF. CDR3 DNA, as far as it was read: TGTGCCAGCAGAAAACTAGCGGGGACAGATACG.

In regard to this clone: The DNA ends 3 residues before the CDR3 does, and the rest of the CDR3 is filled in from the germline J gene. V gene TRBV18 combines with J gene TRBJ1-2; TRBD1 matches at 9 bases. Trimming removed 3 bases from V and 1 base from J; junction bases left unmatched: 9. The germline V gene has CDR1 KGHSH and CDR2 LQKENI. The CDR3 extends over 17 amino acids. Partial CDR3 DNA: TGTGCCAGCTCACCCAGCACCGGGACAGGGAGTAACTATGGC. This sequence encodes CASSPSTGTGSNYG. The full CDR3 sequence reads CASSPSTGTGSNYGYTF.

This clone has a count of ten or more. The read stops 3 residues short of the end of the CDR3; the missing end is completed from the germline J gene. The rearrangement joins TRBV2 to TRBJ2-3, with a weak D call TRBD1 (8 bases). The CDR3 spans 13 residues. Germline loops: CDR1 SNHLY, CDR2 FYNNEI. The V and J ends lost 7 bases and 5 bases respectively, with 13 bases between them. The CDR3 loop is CASKDREGDTQYF. The part of the CDR3 DNA that was read is TGTGCCAGCAAGGACAGGGAGGGAGATACG.

This clone was counted a few times. The CDR3 end lies 3 residues beyond the end of the read and is filled in from the germline J gene. V is TRBV18 and J is TRBJ2-3, with 7 bases lining up with TRBD1. There are 16 residues in the CDR3. Germline CDR1 and CDR2: KGHSH and LQKENI. V was pared by 3 bases and J by 3 bases, with 9 bases of the junction left unmatched. The sequenced CDR3 bases are TGTGCCAGCTCACCTACAGGGGAGATGAGGACAGATACG. Translating it yields CASSPTGEMRTDT. The CDR3 in full is CASSPTGEMRTDTQYF.

Turning to this clone: The read is 3 residues too short to cover the CDR3 end, so that end is filled in from the germline J gene. This rearrangement joins TRBV19 to TRBJ2-3; D is perhaps TRBD2 (6 bases). Trimming pared 0 bases from V and 0 bases from J, leaving 10 bases between. The V gene's germline CDR1 is LNHDA and CDR2 SQIVND (reference sequence). The CDR3 length is 16 residues. The CDR3 here is CASSIDRGVSTDTQYF. CDR3 bases read: TGTGCCAGTAGTATAGATCGCGGGGTTAGCACAGATACG.